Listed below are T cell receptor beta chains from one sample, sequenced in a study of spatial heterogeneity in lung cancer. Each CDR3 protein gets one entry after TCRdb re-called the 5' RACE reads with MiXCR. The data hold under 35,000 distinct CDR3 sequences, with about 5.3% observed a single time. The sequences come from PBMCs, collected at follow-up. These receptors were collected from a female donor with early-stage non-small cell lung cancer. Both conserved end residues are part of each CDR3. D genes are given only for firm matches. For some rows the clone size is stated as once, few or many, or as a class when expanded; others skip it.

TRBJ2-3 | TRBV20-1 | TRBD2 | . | TGCAGTGCTGTAGGACTAGCGGGGGGGGCAGATACGCAGTATTTT | CSAVGLAGGADTQYF
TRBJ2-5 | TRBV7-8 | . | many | TGTGCCAGCAGCTTATGGGACGGACCCGGGGAGACCCAGTACTTC | CASSLWDGPGETQYF
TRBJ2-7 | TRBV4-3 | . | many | TGCGCCAGCAGCCAAGACAGGGTTGGCGAGCAGTACTTC | CASSQDRVGEQYF
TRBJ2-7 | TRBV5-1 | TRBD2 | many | TGCGCCAGCAGCTTGGGGGCTAGCGGGAGTTACGAGCAGTACTTC | CASSLGASGSYEQYF
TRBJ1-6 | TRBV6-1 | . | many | TGTGCCAGCAGTGAAGTCGTCCTGGGGGGTTCACCCCTCCACTTT | CASSEVVLGGSPLHF
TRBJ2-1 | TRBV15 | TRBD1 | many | TGTGCCACCAGCAGTGGAGACAGGGTTCTTCACTACAATGAGCAGTTCTTC | CATSSGDRVLHYNEQFF
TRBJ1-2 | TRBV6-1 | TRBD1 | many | TGTGCCAGCAGTGAAGAAGGACAGGGGATGAGTGGCTACACCTTC | CASSEEGQGMSGYTF
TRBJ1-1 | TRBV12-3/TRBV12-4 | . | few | TGTGCCAGCAGACGAGACCTGAACACTGAAGCTTTCTTT | CASRRDLNTEAFF
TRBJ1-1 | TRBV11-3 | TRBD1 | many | TGTGCCAGCAGCTCGCCGACAGGGTACACTGAAGCTTTCTTT | CASSSPTGYTEAFF
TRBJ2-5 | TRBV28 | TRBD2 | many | TGTGCCAGCTCCTCAGGCGGGGGCCAAGAGACCCAGTACTTC | CASSSGGGQETQYF
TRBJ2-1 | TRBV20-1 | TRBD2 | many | TGCAGTGCTAGCCAAAGGTTGACTAGCGACAATGAGCAGTTCTTC | CSASQRLTSDNEQFF
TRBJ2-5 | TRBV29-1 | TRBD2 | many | TGCAGCGTTGATAGCGGGAGGGCCTCGGAGACCCAGTACTTC | CSVDSGRASETQYF
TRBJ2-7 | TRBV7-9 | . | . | TGTGCCAGCAGCTTAGGGGGAGACTACGAGCAGTACTTC | CASSLGGDYEQYF
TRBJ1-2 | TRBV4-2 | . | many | TGTGCCAGCAGCCAAGGGTCAGATTCTCATCTTCAGTCTGGCTACACCTTC | CASSQGSDSHLQSGYTF
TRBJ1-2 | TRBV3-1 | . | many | TGTGCCAGCAGCCAAGGGGGGGCTCTAGGCTACACCTTC | CASSQGGALGYTF
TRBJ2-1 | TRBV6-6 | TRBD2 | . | TGTGCCAGCAGTTACGTTAGCGGGGAGCAGTTCTTC | CASSYVSGEQFF